The next 13 T cell receptor beta chains were all read from a single sample in a study of PD-L1 blockade in urothelial cancer. TCRdb keeps only in-frame clones here, not all; method: immunoSEQ multiplex PCR. The sample carries 58,000 or so clones, just over 85% recorded once. The sequences come from PBMCs, collected around atezolizumab (anti-PD-L1) treatment. Receptor source: a man aged 45-65 years with urothelial cancer.

V usage is TRBV15 and J usage is TRBJ1-4, with D possibly matching TRBD1 (6 bases). Trimming removed 0 bases from V and 8 bases from J, with 13 bases in between. From germline, CDR1 is LNHNV and CDR2 YYDKDF (reference sequence). The CDR3 has 15 residues. Here the CDR3 reads CATSRDAAGAEKLFF. The CDR3 bases are TGTGCCACCAGCAGAGATGCGGCGGGGGCAGAAAAACTGTTTTTT.

This clone is a singleton in its sample. The genes are TRBV9 and TRBJ2-7; D is possibly TRBD2 (7 bases). V was shortened by 3 bases and J by 2 bases, with 15 bases between the two germline ends. Germline-derived CDR1 and CDR2 are SGDLS and YYNGEE. This CDR3 has 15 residues. CDR3 residues: CASSEGGKTPYEQYF. Written as DNA, the CDR3 is TGTGCCAGCAGCGAGGGGGGGAAGACTCCCTACGAGCAGTACTTC. The variable domain in full, completed from reference TRBV9 and TRBJ2-7, reads DSGVTQTPKHLITATGQRVTLRCSPRSGDLSVYWYQQSLDQGLQFLIQYYNGEERAKGNILERFSAQQFPDLHSELNLSSLELGDSALYFCASSEGGKTPYEQYFGPGTRLTVT.

This chain's CDR3 is CASSAGTANSGNTIYF. The CDR3 DNA sequence: TGTGCCAGCAGTGCCGGGACAGCGAACTCTGGAAACACCATATATTTT. The chain has TRBV2 and TRBJ1-3; 7 bases map to TRBD1. This CDR3 has 16 amino acids. The germline V gene encodes CDR1 SNHLY and CDR2 FYNNEI. The V segment lost 4 bases and the J segment 0 bases; nucleotides outside the gene matches: 6.

The chain recombines TRBV20-1 with TRBJ2-1, with a tentative D call TRBD2 (6 bases). Trimming left V 3 bases short and J 11 bases short, with 11 bases between. This CDR3 contains 11 residues. Germline V gene data show CDR1 as DFQATT and CDR2 as SNEGSKA (reference sequence). The CDR3 here is CSARPGTQQFF. The CDR3 bases are TGCAGTGCTAGGCCCGGGACTCAGCAGTTCTTC.

The rearrangement joins TRBV6-5 to TRBJ2-1; the D gene is possibly TRBD1 (7 bases). The CDR3 totals 15 residues. Germline assignment: CDR1 MNHEY and CDR2 SVGAGI. V was clipped by 8 bases and J by 0 bases, with 14 bases between them. The CDR3 is CASGRTGFSYNEQFF. The CDR3, as DNA: TGTGCCAGCGGGAGGACAGGCTTCTCCTACAATGAGCAGTTCTTC.

The chain carries TRBV30 and TRBJ2-5; 14 bases are a match to TRBD2. The V gene end was trimmed by 3 bases and the J gene end by 1 base; junction bases not matched to a gene: 7. The CDR3 is 17 residues long. Germline CDR1 and CDR2: GTSNPN and SVGIG (reference sequence). CDR3 sequence reads: CAWRLRTSGRFQETQYF. In DNA form, the CDR3 reads TGTGCCTGGAGACTAAGGACTAGCGGGAGGTTCCAAGAGACCCAGTACTTC.

The chain recombines TRBV2 with TRBJ1-4; D not resolved. Germline CDR1 SNHLY, CDR2 FYNNEI. CDR3 length: 14 residues. Trimming took 2 bases from V and 4 from J, leaving 8 bases between them. CDR3: CASSENRVNEKLFF. In nucleotides, the CDR3 is TGTGCCAGCAGTGAAAACCGAGTTAATGAAAAACTGTTTTTT.

The rearrangement links TRBV6-6 to TRBJ1-2; the match to TRBD1 covers 12 bases. CDR3 length: 12 residues. Germline V gives CDR1 MNHNY, CDR2 SVGAGI (reference sequence). J gave up 8 bases and V 11 bases, and 6 bases lay outside the gene matches. This chain's CDR3 is CAGGQGARGYTF. DNA for the CDR3: TGTGCCGGGGGACAGGGGGCGCGCGGCTACACCTTC.

The chain joins TRBV5-6 to TRBJ1-2; TRBD1 matches 9 bases. Per the germline V gene, CDR1 is SGHDT and CDR2 is YYEEEE. The junction had 7 bases not matched to a gene; V was cut back by 4 bases and J by 3 bases. The length of the CDR3 is 15 residues. The CDR3 DNA reads as TGTGCCAGCAGCCCCCGGACAGGGGTCGACTATGGCTACACCTTC. Translating gives CASSPRTGVDYGYTF.

The chain recombines TRBV6-5 with TRBJ2-7; a weak D match, TRBD1 (5 bases). Germline CDR1 is MNHEY and CDR2 is SVGAGI. Trimming removed 2 bases from V and 5 bases from J, with 10 bases in between. The CDR3 has 13 residues. This CDR3 reads CASSYRQGHEQYF. DNA for the CDR3: TGTGCCAGCAGTTACCGGCAGGGTCACGAGCAGTACTTC.

V usage is TRBV5-6 and J usage is TRBJ1-1; tentative D call: TRBD1 (5 bases). The V end was cut by 2 bases, the J end by 1 base, with 12 bases between. There are 15 residues in the CDR3. CDR1 is SGHDT, CDR2 YYEEEE, per germline. The CDR3 loop is CASSFYGQTNTEAFF. CDR3 bases: TGTGCCAGCAGCTTTTACGGACAAACGAACACTGAAGCTTTCTTT.

J is TRBJ2-1 and V is TRBV11-3, with TRBD2 identical over 11 bases. Germline V CDR1 and CDR2: SGHNT, YENEEA. The CDR3 is 16 residues long. V lost 5 bases to trimming and J lost 8 bases; unmatched junction nucleotides: 11. CDR3 amino acids: CASSDPFSGRGDEQFF. In nucleotides, the CDR3 is TGTGCCAGCAGCGACCCCTTTAGCGGGAGGGGCGATGAGCAGTTCTTC.

The chain recombines TRBV2 with TRBJ1-2, with 9 bases matching TRBD1. Losses at the gene ends were 3 bases for V and 8 bases for J; bases not matched to a gene: 10. Germline CDR1 SNHLY, CDR2 FYNNEI. The CDR3 is 15 amino acids. The CDR3: CASSDVWTGASGYTF. CDR3 nucleotide sequence: TGTGCCAGCAGTGACGTTTGGACAGGGGCATCGGGCTACACCTTC. Full variable domain (rest looked up from reference TRBV2 and TRBJ1-2): EPEVTQTPSHQVTQMGQEVILRCVPISNHLYFYWYRQILGQKVEFLVSFYNNEISEKSEIFDDQFSVERPDGSNFTLKIRSTKLEDSAMYFCASSDVWTGASGYTFGSGTRLTVV.